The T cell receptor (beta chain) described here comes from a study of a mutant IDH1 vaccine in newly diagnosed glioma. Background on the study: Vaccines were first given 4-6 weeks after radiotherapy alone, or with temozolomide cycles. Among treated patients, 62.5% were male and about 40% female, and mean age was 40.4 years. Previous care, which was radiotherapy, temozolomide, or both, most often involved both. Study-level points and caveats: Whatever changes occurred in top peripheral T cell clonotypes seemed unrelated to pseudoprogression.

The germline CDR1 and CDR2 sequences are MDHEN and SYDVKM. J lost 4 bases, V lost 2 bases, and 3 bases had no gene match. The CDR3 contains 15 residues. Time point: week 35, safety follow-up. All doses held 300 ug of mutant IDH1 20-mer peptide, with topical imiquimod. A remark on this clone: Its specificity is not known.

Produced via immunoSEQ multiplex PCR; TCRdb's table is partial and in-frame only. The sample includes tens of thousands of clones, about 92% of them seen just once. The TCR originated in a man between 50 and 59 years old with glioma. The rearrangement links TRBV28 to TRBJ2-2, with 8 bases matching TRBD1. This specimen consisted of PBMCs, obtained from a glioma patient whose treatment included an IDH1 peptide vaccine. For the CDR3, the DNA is TGTGCCAGCAGTTTACAGGGGGCGGTCACCGGGGAGCTGTTTTTT. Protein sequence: CASSLQGAVTGELFF.